Sequencing of this T cell receptor beta chain was carried out in a study of cytomegalovirus exposure and HLA in healthy donors (dated by TCRdb to between 2016 and 2019). Regarding the complete study: An earlier analysis of several hundred of the donors reported over 250 Gb of sequence data and 90 million to 120 million unique TCR beta sequences obtained from roughly 180 million T cells. In addition to the first cohort of several hundred subjects, a separate validation cohort of around 110 different subjects was used. Among 398 genotyped donors of the cohort, an average of 235,054 unique TCR beta nucleotide sequences were sequenced per donor, 15% to 20% of them non-productive. The study combined high-throughput TCR immunosequencing, statistical association of individual TCRs with disease status, and machine learning to predict cytomegalovirus infection status. To decide whether each TCR beta V gene segment behaved as functional or pseudogenic, an earlier analysis of some 540 of the donors relied on high-throughput TCR beta sequencing. Donor age, sex, ethnicity and CMV serostatus were compiled alongside the repertoire data. All discovery cohort repertoires had been generated on a single sequencing platform. Typing coverage varied by locus: roughly 620-630 donors for A, B, C, DRB1 and DQB1; more than 500 for DQA1; about 590 for DPA1; roughly 450 for DPB1. The study profiled the T cell repertoires of 666 subjects by immunosequencing and related them to cytomegalovirus serostatus. Roughly 5 DR-DQ haplotypes were handled as single units for association and clustering, since linkage in the cohort was strong. HLA typing covered class I and class II loci at four-digit resolution. The genetic ancestry cluster associated with self-reported Caucasian donors included over 80% of the roughly 400 genotyped donors. In a later genetic analysis, genome-wide SNP genotypes for about 65% of the 666 donors were used, and that subset was treated as a discovery cohort. Roughly 300 gigabases of sequencing data and 70 million to 100 million unique TCR sequences made up an early release that covered around 640 HLA-typed donors. The study was designed to test whether signatures of past pathogen exposure could be identified by cataloging public T cell receptors. A later analysis re-analyzed previously published TCR beta repertoires from about 600 donors and added high-resolution HLA genotyping to study TCR occurrence patterns. In the later analysis, no new phenotypic data were used to find candidate immune exposures; instead, reliance was placed on TCR beta sequences and their occurrence across donors. Study-level results and caveats: A later analysis associated 16,951 TCR beta sequences with specific HLA alleles at a false discovery rate of 0.05. A later analysis found that most CMV-associated TCR beta chains appeared HLA-restricted, with HLA associations seemingly driven largely by CMV exposure. Because counts were too low, about 15 rarely observed V segments, including chromosome 9 orphons, were left out of the earlier analysis of approximately 500 of the donors. In an earlier analysis of around 600 of the donors, most TCR beta V segments appeared in productive rearrangements about 87% or about 30% of the time, broadly matching IMGT annotations. Compared with equally common non-associated chains, HLA-associated TCR beta chains in a later analysis were more clonally expanded and had lower generation probabilities. HLA typing was unavailable for some donors at each locus, so association tests used only the typed subset. CMV serostatus was the only immune exposure information available for the cohort. In a later genetic analysis, fewer N-insertions in productive TCRs were reported among donors in an Asian-associated ancestry cluster than the roughly 700-donor mean. A later analysis found that TCR association rates varied across HLA loci, with DRB1 alleles showing the most associated TCRs and HLA-C alleles the fewest. According to the authors, the approach could potentially be generalized to other disease states and immunological phenotypes. A further reported finding was that TCR beta sequences accurately predicted the HLA-A and HLA-B alleles for most subjects in the first cohort. Some IMGT-functional V segments, including TRBV6-2 and TRBV6-3, could not be told apart with the 87-base-pair reads, so those segments were excluded. A few of the identified cytomegalovirus-associated TCR beta chains were confirmed in vitro to be specific for cytomegalovirus antigens. Cytomegalovirus status was reported to be diagnosed by the classifier with high specificity and sensitivity in both the original and validation cohorts. Most TCR sequences were seen in very few donors, while some public TCRs were found in many individuals. A cluster of highly shared sequence variants was judged likely to represent a technical artifact of the sequencing pipeline. Presence/absence analyses assumed roughly uniform sequencing depth across donors, an assumption that may not hold. A later genetic analysis associated a missense DCLRE1C variant with V-gene and J-gene trimming of TCR beta chains, and an independent cohort replicated the association. Assigning TCR associations to individual alleles was difficult when HLA alleles, especially DR and DQ, strongly co-occurred. In this cohort, only TCR beta chains were sequenced, and detectable features were limited by the absence of alpha or paired-chain data. The study gave a list of about 160 TCR beta chains associated with cytomegalovirus. Correlated functional status among segregating V segments might be attributable to linkage disequilibrium, but an unknown experimental factor could not be ruled out. Several of the top co-occurrence clusters appeared to be linked to parvovirus B19, influenza, CMV and Epstein-Barr virus, according to a later analysis.

Library construction relied on the immunoSEQ multiplex PCR assay. The multiplex PCR relied on a mix of 60 forward primers for TCR Vbeta segments and 13 reverse primers for TCR Jbeta segments. The CDR3 region of rearranged TCR beta genes was amplified from genomic DNA by a multiplex PCR assay. On the Illumina HiSeq System, the amplified TCR beta libraries were sequenced as 87-base-pair reads. Per the source publication's procedure: In a later analysis, approximately 74 million unique TCR beta chains were counted across the approximately 620 repertoires, and roughly 10 million of these chains were shared by at least two donors. Raw reads were error-corrected and collapsed into unique sequences with a nearest-neighbor algorithm that merged closely related sequences to remove PCR and sequencing errors. To assign V, D and J gene segments, CDR3 sequences were aligned to IMGT reference sequences. For a sequence to be retained, a match of at least six nucleotides to both a V gene segment and a J gene segment was required. A rearrangement counted as productive if the CDR3 had no stop codons and remained in frame with V and J, and every other rearrangement counted as non-productive. CDR3 was defined according to IMGT convention as the region running from the second conserved V-encoded cysteine to the conserved J-encoded phenylalanine. Sequences without an unambiguous match to a single V gene segment were excluded from the earlier analysis of several hundred of the donors. In an earlier analysis of approximately 590 of the donors, a V segment was called functional when productive rearrangements were above 56.7%, and segregating when the standard deviation between donors exceeded 5%. To diagnose cytomegalovirus status from the catalog of TCR beta chain sequences, a statistical classification framework was built. In a later analysis, TCR nucleotide sequences were compared against IMGT/GENE-DB human TR gene sequences so that V and J genes could be assigned. Using the TCRdist pipeline, a later analysis assigned CDR3 sequences along with most-parsimonious VDJ recombination scenarios. In a later analysis, each TCR beta chain was defined by its CDR3 amino acid sequence together with its V-gene family, and reads lacking a unique V-gene family were excluded. As a way to deal with suspected cross-contamination and a sequencing artifact, a later analysis dropped 640 or so nucleotide sequences that were highly shared and had low generation probability. For each public chain, a later analysis derived a clonal expansion index from normalized ranks of inferred template counts within each repertoire. Generation probabilities in a later analysis came from a VDJ recombination model fitted to out-of-frame rearrangements, and those results were checked against IGoR. In a later analysis, TCR-TCR, TCR-HLA and TCR-CMV co-occurrence was scored with hypergeometric tests, and a repertoire-size bias correction was applied to TCR pairs. In a later analysis, false discovery rates were estimated by permuting HLA or CMV assignments 20 times. In a later analysis, co-occurring TCRs were grouped using DBSCAN, and TCRdist sequence similarity was added for clustering within HLA-allele-positive subsets. Repertoires with fewer than 30,000 or more than 120,000 public chains, plus five repertoires with anomalous nucleotide sharing, were excluded from co-occurrence clustering. In TCRdb, the immuneACCESS table is reduced to in-frame sequences with V and J assigned. These tables do not hold every clone; where another copy was compared, an unresolved V gene accounts for under half, and the others remain unexplained. The D gene and trimming were derived from the DNA, and the V and J assignments and clone size from that table. Recorded for this sample are about 160,000 clones; around 80% of them occurred a single time. 2.1% of the sample is in the top ten clones.

With regard to this clone: Its antigen is not yet known. No base quality values were provided; no much bigger clone lies one nucleotide off.

The CDR3 has 14 amino acids, counting the end cysteine and phenylalanine. This entry keeps only the CDR3 DNA: 42 bases, framed from base 1. Looking up the germline V gene yields CDR1 SGHRS and CDR2 YFSETQ. V and J are trimmed by 1 base and 7 bases, and the gene matches miss 8 bases of the junction. The cohort consisted of 650 to 850 healthy bone marrow donors. All cohort members were sampled while nominally healthy, although unrecorded immune exposures were likely present. The donor tested CMV seronegative, placing the donor among the 350 or so seronegative members of the cohort. Each donor provided a peripheral blood sample, and peripheral blood mononuclear cells were used for TCR beta sequencing. Genomic DNA extraction from the blood cell samples was performed with the Qiagen DNeasy Blood Extraction Kit.

Input material: PBMCs. This chain is built from TRBV5-1 and TRBJ2-7, with 7 bases in between that match TRBD1. The clonotype originates from a man aged 35 to 55 in good health and CMV-seronegative. In nucleotides, the sequence is TGCGCCAGCAGCTTGAGAGACAGGGCTTGGGAGCAGTACTTC. Its product reads: CASSLRDRAWEQYF.